This record concerns one T cell receptor beta chain sequence. Its specificity is unknown. The sample comes from a study of T cells in localized non-small cell lung cancer. Notes on the study in general: The study found T cell clonality highest in uninvolved adjacent lung, above tumor.

The CDR3 runs 18 residues. Trimming removed 3 bases from V and 0 bases from J; junction bases left unmatched: 7. Germline CDR1 is SGDLS and CDR2 is YYNGEE. Measured with immunoSEQ multiplex PCR; TCRdb has only the in-frame clones, and not every one. The sample carries 43,000 or so clones, 90% to 95% recorded once. This receptor was obtained from a woman aged 40 to 75 with stage II lung adenocarcinoma. The material sequenced was PBMCs, taken before any cancer treatment. The chain has TRBV9 and TRBJ2-6, with 9 bases matching TRBD1. CDR3 region: CASSDRDRAPSGANVLTF. CDR3 DNA: TGTGCCAGCAGCGACCGGGACAGGGCGCCCTCTGGGGCCAACGTCCTGACTTTC.